These T cell receptor beta chains were read from a single sample in a study of shared clonotypes between healthy human individuals. The method was immunoSEQ multiplex PCR; TCRdb's version includes in-frame clones alone and lacks a portion of them. The sample gives hundreds of thousands of clones, approximately 92% of which show up once; around 24% is in the top ten. The sequenced material came from naive CD8+ T cells sorted from blood. These receptors all stem from a man between 25 and 39 years old in good health. Each CDR3 is given with its conserved first and last residue. Fields, in order: clone size, V gene, J gene, D gene, CDR3 DNA, CDR3 protein. D genes are given only for firm matches. Only some rows state a clone size, as once, few, many or a class for expanded clones.

size: NA
V: TRBV27
J: TRBJ2-5
D: NA
DNA: TGTGCCAGCAAGATAGGGGGGCGAGTGGAGACCCAGTACTTC
CDR3: CASKIGGRVETQYF

size: NA
V: TRBV6-1
J: TRBJ2-1
D: TRBD2
DNA: TGTGCCAGCAGTCGGACTAGCGGAGCCTACAATGAGCAGTTCTTC
CDR3: CASSRTSGAYNEQFF

size: NA
V: TRBV2
J: TRBJ2-4
D: NA
DNA: TGTGCCAGCAGTGAATGGTTGGAGGACTACAAAAACATTCAGTACTTC
CDR3: CASSEWLEDYKNIQYF

size: once
V: TRBV27
J: TRBJ2-7
D: NA
DNA: TGTGCCAGCAGTGTTCACCAGAACTACGAGCAGTACTTC
CDR3: CASSVHQNYEQYF

size: NA
V: TRBV28
J: TRBJ2-7
D: TRBD2
DNA: TGTGCCAGCAGTACAGCGGGACTAGCGGGAGGCGAGCAGTACTTC
CDR3: CASSTAGLAGGEQYF

size: NA
V: TRBV7-9
J: TRBJ2-7
D: NA
DNA: TGTGCCAGCGTTTATCTTAGGTTCGACGAGCAGTACTTC
CDR3: CASVYLRFDEQYF

size: NA
V: TRBV4-3
J: TRBJ2-3
D: TRBD2
DNA: TGCGCCAGCAGCCAAGATCGGGGACTATACACAGATACGCAGTATTTT
CDR3: CASSQDRGLYTDTQYF

size: NA
V: TRBV28
J: TRBJ2-7
D: TRBD2
DNA: TGTGCCAGCAGTTCCGGCCTAGCGGGAAACTTC
CDR3: CASSSGLAGNF

size: once
V: TRBV28
J: TRBJ2-2
D: NA
DNA: TGTGCCAGCAAAAAAGGGGGTGTCCCCTCCGGGGAGCTGTTTTTT
CDR3: CASKKGGVPSGELFF

size: NA
V: TRBV7-9
J: TRBJ2-7
D: TRBD2
DNA: TGTGCCAGCAGCGACTCCGGGGTAGCGGGAGTCCACGAGCAGTACTTC
CDR3: CASSDSGVAGVHEQYF